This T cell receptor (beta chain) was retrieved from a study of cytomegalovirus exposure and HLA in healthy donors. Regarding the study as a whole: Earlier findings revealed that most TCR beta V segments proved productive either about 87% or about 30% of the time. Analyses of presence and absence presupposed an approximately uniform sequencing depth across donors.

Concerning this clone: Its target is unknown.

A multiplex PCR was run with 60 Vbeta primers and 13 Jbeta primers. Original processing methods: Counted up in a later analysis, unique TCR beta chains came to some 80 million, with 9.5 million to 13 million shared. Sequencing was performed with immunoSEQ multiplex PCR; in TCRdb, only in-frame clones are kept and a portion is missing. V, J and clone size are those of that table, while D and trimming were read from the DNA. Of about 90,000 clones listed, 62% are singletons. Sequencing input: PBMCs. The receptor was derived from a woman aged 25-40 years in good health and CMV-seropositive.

The CDR3 sequence is CASSTVGGAGGPPSYEQYF. The CDR3 nucleotides read TGTGCCAGCAGCACGGTGGGGGGAGCGGGGGGCCCTCCCTCCTACGAGCAGTACTTC. The chain recombines TRBV7-9 with TRBJ2-7; TRBD2 agrees at 9 bases. Germline lookup yields CDR1 SEHNR and CDR2 FQNEAQ (reference sequence). V shed 5 bases and J 0 bases; nucleotides not matched to a gene: 17. This CDR3 spans 19 amino acids.